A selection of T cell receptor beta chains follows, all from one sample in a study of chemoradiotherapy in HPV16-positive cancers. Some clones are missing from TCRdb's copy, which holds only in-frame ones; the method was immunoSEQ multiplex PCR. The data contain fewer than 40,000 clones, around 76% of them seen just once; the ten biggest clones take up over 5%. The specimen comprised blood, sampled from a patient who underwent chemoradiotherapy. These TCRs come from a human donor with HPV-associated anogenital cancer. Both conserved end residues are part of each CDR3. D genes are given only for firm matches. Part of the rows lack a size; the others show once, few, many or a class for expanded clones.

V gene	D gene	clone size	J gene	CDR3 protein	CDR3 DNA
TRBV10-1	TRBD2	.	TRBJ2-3	CASSDGLAGEQDTQYF	TGCGCCAGCAGTGATGGATTAGCGGGGGAGCAAGATACGCAGTATTTT
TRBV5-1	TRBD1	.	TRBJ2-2	CASSPPSAGGTGELFF	TGCGCCAGCAGCCCGCCTTCGGCAGGGGGAACCGGGGAGCTGTTTTTT
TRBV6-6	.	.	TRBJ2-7	CASSPDRKQYF	TGTGCCAGCAGTCCGGACAGAAAGCAGTACTTC
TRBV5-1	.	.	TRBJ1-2	CASSLAPEVYGYTF	TGCGCCAGCAGCTTGGCACCAGAGGTCTATGGCTACACCTTC
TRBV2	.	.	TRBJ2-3	CASGADRATDTQYF	TGTGCCAGCGGCGCGGACAGAGCCACAGATACGCAGTATTTT
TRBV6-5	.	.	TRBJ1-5	CASSYSQRGDQPQHF	TGTGCCAGCAGTTACTCTCAAAGGGGAGATCAGCCCCAGCATTTT
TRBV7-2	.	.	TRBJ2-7	CASTYQLGQIHEQYF	TGTGCCAGCACCTATCAACTGGGGCAGATCCACGAGCAGTACTTC
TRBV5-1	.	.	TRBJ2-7	CASSLGTSQYEQYF	TGCGCCAGCAGCTTGGGAACTAGCCAATACGAGCAGTACTTC
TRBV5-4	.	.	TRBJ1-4	CASSIDQAPTNEKLFF	TGTGCCAGCAGCATTGACCAAGCCCCAACTAATGAAAAACTGTTTTTT
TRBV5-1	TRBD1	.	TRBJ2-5	CASSLVGQGGLQETQYF	TGCGCCAGCAGCTTGGTCGGACAGGGCGGGCTCCAAGAGACCCAGTACTTC
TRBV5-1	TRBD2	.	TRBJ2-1	CASSLAVPSGGTYNEQFF	TGCGCCAGCAGCTTGGCCGTGCCTAGCGGGGGGACTTACAATGAGCAGTTCTTC
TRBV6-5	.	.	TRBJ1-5	CASSTLQESPQPQHF	TGTGCCAGCAGTACCTTACAGGAAAGCCCCCAGCCCCAGCATTTT
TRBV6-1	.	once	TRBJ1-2	CASSEARQGSGYTF	TGTGCCAGCAGTGAAGCGCGGCAGGGGTCTGGCTACACCTTC
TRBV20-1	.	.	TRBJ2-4	CSAAPRDIQYF	TGCAGTGCAGCACCCCGGGACATTCAGTACTTC
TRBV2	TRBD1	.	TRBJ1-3	CASGGQGARRNTIYF	TGTGCCAGCGGGGGACAGGGGGCGCGACGAAACACCATATATTTT
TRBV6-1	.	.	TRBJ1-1	CATCPYRENTEAFF	TGTGCCACCTGCCCGTACAGGGAGAACACTGAAGCTTTCTTT